Listed here are 29 T cell receptor beta chains from one sample, sequenced in a study of shared clonotypes between healthy human individuals. Method: immunoSEQ multiplex PCR; TCRdb's copy keeps in-frame clones and lacks some. The sample lists some 2.1 million clones, around 93% occurring once. Naive CD8 cells were CD45RO-negative, positively selected for CCR7, excluding terminally differentiated effector memory CD45RA+ cells. What was sequenced was naive CD8+ T cells from PBMCs. All receptors derive from a man between 18 and 29 years old in good health. Some clones in this sample may be carry-over from other donors' samples.

The chain employs TRBV19 and TRBJ2-1; D might be TRBD2 (5 bases). The CDR3 contains 16 residues. From germline, CDR1 is LNHDA and CDR2 SQIVND (reference sequence). Trimming pared 8 bases from V and 1 base from J, leaving 18 bases between. The CDR3 loop reads CASSRDSGLSYNEQFF. The DNA for the CDR3 is TGTGCCAGTTCCAGAGATTCGGGATTGTCCTACAATGAGCAGTTCTTC.

The J gene is TRBJ2-7, the V gene TRBV11-1, with D unclear. Germline V gene sequence: CDR1 SGHAT, CDR2 FQDESV (reference sequence). CDR3 length: 16 amino acids. The ends were cut back, 3 bases at V and 4 bases at J, with 19 bases in the middle. The CDR3 loop is CASSFTLDRFGYEQYF. The CDR3, as DNA: TGTGCCAGCAGCTTCACTCTAGATCGATTTGGTTACGAGCAGTACTTC.

This rearrangement joins TRBV9 to TRBJ2-1; TRBD1 might be the D (5 bases). The V gene lost 4 bases and the J gene lost 0 bases, with 20 bases spanning the gap. The CDR3 has 18 residues. Looked up from germline, CDR1 is SGDLS and CDR2 is YYNGEE. CDR3 amino acids: CASSFPEDSLSSYNEQFF. As DNA, the CDR3 is TGTGCCAGCAGCTTTCCGGAAGACAGCTTAAGCTCCTACAATGAGCAGTTCTTC.

In this sample, this clone turned up a few times. The same CDR3 also results from other DNA sequences found in this sample. CDR3 sequence (DNA): TGTGCCAGCAGTTTAACAGGCTCTAACTATGGCTACACCTTC. Its protein product is CASSLTGSNYGYTF. The V gene is TRBV27, the J gene TRBJ1-2; D might be TRBD1 (5 bases). Trimming took 2 bases from V and 0 from J, leaving 7 bases between them. CDR3 length: 14 residues. The germline CDR1 and CDR2 sequences are MNHEY and SMNVEV (reference sequence).

A single count supports this clone. The rearrangement joins TRBV28 to TRBJ2-7; 11 positions agree with TRBD1. Germline CDR1 reads MDHEN; CDR2 reads SYDVKM. With 6 bases clipped from V and 1 base from J, the junction kept 11 bases outside the gene matches. CDR3 length: 17 residues. The CDR3 coding sequence is TGTGCCAGCAGGCGGGACAGGGGGTTATCGGGGTCCTACGAGCAGTACTTC. Its translation: CASRRDRGLSGSYEQYF.

CDR3 DNA sequence: TGTGCCAGTAGTCCCTGGACAGGTTTCACCTCTGGGGCCAACGTCCTGACTTTC. Its translation is CASSPWTGFTSGANVLTF. The chain employs TRBV19 and TRBJ2-6; 7 nucleotides match TRBD1. The V and J ends lost 5 bases and 0 bases, in that order; junction bases with no gene match: 10. CDR3 length: 18 amino acids. Per the germline V gene, CDR1 is LNHDA and CDR2 is SQIVND (reference sequence).

The chain uses TRBV29-1 and TRBJ2-7; 7 bases agree with TRBD1. The CDR3 has 13 residues. Germline V gene data show CDR1 as SQVTM and CDR2 as ANQGSEA. Trimming at V came to 7 bases and at J to 0 bases, leaving 6 bases not matched to a gene. This CDR3 is CSAYRQGSYEQYF. CDR3 sequence (DNA): TGCAGCGCCTACCGACAGGGCTCCTACGAGCAGTACTTC.

The rearrangement links TRBV5-4 to TRBJ2-7; no definite D call. The germline V gene has CDR1 SGHNT and CDR2 YYREEE (reference sequence). The CDR3 is made up of 15 amino acids. V was pared by 4 bases and J by 2 bases, with 16 bases between. The CDR3 reads CASSLKGKVTYEQYF. The CDR3 region has the DNA TGTGCCAGCAGCCTCAAAGGGAAGGTTACCTACGAGCAGTACTTC. The whole variable domain, remainder taken from reference TRBV5-4 and TRBJ2-7, is ETGVTQSPTHLIKTRGQQVTLRCSSQSGHNTVSWYQQALGQGPQFIFQYYREEENGRGNFPPRFSGLQFPNYSSELNVNALELDDSALYLCASSLKGKVTYEQYFGPGTRLTVT.

The rearrangement joins TRBV10-2 to TRBJ2-7, with no clear D. V was trimmed by 0 bases and J by 0 bases, leaving 9 bases between them. This CDR3 region has 15 residues. The germline CDR1 and CDR2 sequences are WSHSY and SAAADI. In DNA form, the CDR3 reads TGCGCCAGCAGTGAGTCGGTGCATACCTCCTACGAGCAGTACTTC. Protein sequence: CASSESVHTSYEQYF.

As for this clone: The same CDR3 is also encoded by other DNA sequences in this sample. This sequence joins TRBV7-6 and TRBJ2-1; D not certain. The germline gives CDR1 SGHVS, CDR2 FNYEAQ. The length of the CDR3 is 12 residues. With 1 base removed from V and 3 bases from J, the gap between germline ends came to 1 base. The CDR3 sequence is CASSLDYNEQFF. DNA of the CDR3: TGTGCCAGCAGCTTAGACTACAATGAGCAGTTCTTC. The whole variable domain, remainder taken from reference TRBV7-6 and TRBJ2-1, is GAGVSQSPRYKVTKRGQDVALRCDPISGHVSLYWYRQALGQGPEFLTYFNYEAQQDKSGLPNDRFSAERPEGSISTLTIQRTEQRDSAMYRCASSLDYNEQFFGPGTRLTVL.

The V call is TRBV1, the J call TRBJ2-7; the table's D call, TRBD2, was not checked against the DNA. TRBV1 is a pseudogene locus. This CDR3 has 16 amino acids. CDR3 sequence: CTSGGEAGAFPYEQYF. The DNA for the CDR3 is TGCACCAGCGGGGGTGAGGCGGGAGCTTTTCCCTACGAGCAGTACTTC.

This clone has just a few counts. J is TRBJ1-1 and V is TRBV28; D may be TRBD1 (5 bases). With 2 bases removed from V and 7 bases from J, the gap between germline ends came to 11 bases. Germline assignment: CDR1 MDHEN and CDR2 SYDVKM. This CDR3 region has 13 residues. CDR3 sequence (DNA): TGTGCCAGCAGTTTAGGCCGGGGACTTGAAGCTTTCTTT. This encodes CASSLGRGLEAFF.

This clone was picked up one time. CDR3 coding DNA: TGTGCCAGCAGTGAGGTGGCTAGCGGGAGGATCTGGCAGTTCTTC. Its translation is CASSEVASGRIWQFF. The J gene is TRBJ2-1, the V gene TRBV6-1; 11 bases map to TRBD2. This CDR3 has 15 residues. CDR1 and CDR2 (germline): MNHNS, SASEGT. J was trimmed by 12 bases and V by 3 bases; bases with no gene match: 10.

This rearrangement joins TRBV27 to TRBJ2-5; 12 bases line up with TRBD2. The J call is doubtful: the DNA matches TRBJ2-7 better. The CDR3 is 15 amino acids. Germline CDR1 and CDR2: MNHEY and SMNVEV (reference sequence). CDR3 amino acids: CASSPGLAGTYEQYF. In DNA, the CDR3 is TGTGCCAGCAGTCCCGGACTAGCGGGAACCTACGAGCAGTACTTC.

The chain recombines TRBV5-1 with TRBJ2-1; TRBD1 is a possible D gene (6 bases). CDR1 and CDR2 from the germline V gene are SGHRS and YFSETQ. CDR3 length: 14 residues. V lost 5 bases and J 2 bases, leaving 11 bases between the germline ends. The CDR3 here is CASSSSGAYNEQFF. The CDR3 DNA reads as TGCGCCAGCAGTTCGTCAGGGGCCTACAATGAGCAGTTCTTC.

The chain joins TRBV7-1 to TRBJ2-6, with a possible D match to TRBD1 (5 bases). TRBV7-1 is an ORF, with its function uncertain. The CDR3 extends over 18 amino acids. Between the trimmed V and J ends, which lost 5 bases and 16 bases, there was a span of 33 bases. CDR3 sequence: CASSVCRTRTKSGQRLTF. CDR3 in DNA: TGTGCCAGCAGCGTATGCCGTACGAGGACAAAGTCGGGCCAACGTCTGACTTTC.

The chain has TRBV27 and TRBJ2-7; the match to TRBD2 covers 16 bases. Germline V gene lookup returns CDR1 MNHEY and CDR2 SMNVEV (reference sequence). The CDR3 loop spans 18 amino acids. V lost 0 bases to trimming and J lost 2 bases; unmatched junction nucleotides: 4. In nucleotides, the CDR3 is TGTGCCAGCAGTTTATCGGGGACTAGCGGGAGGGGACCCTACGAGCAGTACTTC. It is translated as CASSLSGTSGRGPYEQYF.

V is TRBV10-3 and J is TRBJ2-7; 9 nucleotides match TRBD1. Trimming removed 2 bases from V and 3 bases from J; junction bases left unmatched: 8. The germline V gene encodes CDR1 ENHRY and CDR2 SYGVKD. The length of the CDR3 is 16 residues. The CDR3 sequence is CAISETRTGADYEQYF. CDR3 DNA: TGTGCCATCAGTGAGACCCGGACAGGGGCGGACTACGAGCAGTACTTC.

V usage is TRBV14 and J usage is TRBJ2-7; the D gene is possibly TRBD2 (5 bases). The germline gives CDR1 SGHDN, CDR2 FVKESK. Trimming took off 3 bases at V and 5 bases at J, with 17 bases between the two ends. CDR3 length equals 15 residues. The CDR3 bases are TGTGCCAGCAGCCACTTGCCTAGCCCTTTCGACGAGCAGTACTTC. It codes for CASSHLPSPFDEQYF.

The rearrangement links TRBV4-2 to TRBJ2-1, with 11 bases that match TRBD2. Germline assignment: CDR1 LGHNA and CDR2 YNFKEQ. There are 16 residues in the CDR3. The V segment lost 1 base and the J segment 8 bases; nucleotides outside the gene matches: 7. The CDR3 protein is CASSQGFTSGSYEQFF. CDR3 bases: TGTGCCAGCAGCCAAGGATTTACTAGCGGGAGTTATGAGCAGTTCTTC.

The rearrangement links TRBV5-1 to TRBJ2-6; unclear D gene. Germline CDR1 SGHRS, CDR2 YFSETQ. Trimming left V 4 bases short and J 1 base short, with 3 bases between. CDR3 length: 13 residues. The CDR3 region has the DNA TGCGCCAGCAGCGTGTCTGGGGCCAACGTCCTGACTTTC. Translation: CASSVSGANVLTF.

The rearrangement links TRBV27 to TRBJ2-7; D perhaps matches TRBD2 (5 bases). Germline V gives CDR1 MNHEY, CDR2 SMNVEV (reference sequence). With 5 bases removed from V and 5 bases from J, the gap between germline ends came to 13 bases. This CDR3 comprises 13 residues. As DNA, the CDR3 is TGTGCCAGCAGTCCGAGAGGGAATAACGAGCAGTACTTC. It encodes CASSPRGNNEQYF.

The CDR3 region is CASRKGTQPQHF. CDR3 sequence (DNA): TGTGCCAGCCGCAAAGGAACCCAGCCCCAGCATTTT. The chain carries TRBV13 and TRBJ1-5; the D is unclear. The germline CDR1 and CDR2 sequences are PRHDT and FYEKMQ (reference sequence). The CDR3 is 12 residues long. The germline V and J ends were trimmed by 8 bases and 7 bases, with 12 bases remaining between them.

The V and J genes are TRBV19 and TRBJ2-7, with D perhaps TRBD2 (6 bases). The length of the CDR3 is 14 residues. Per germline, CDR1 LNHDA and CDR2 SQIVND (reference sequence). Trimming left V 1 base short and J 6 bases short, with 13 bases between. For the CDR3, the DNA is TGTGCCAGTAGTATAGTACCGGGGGTTGGCGAGCAGTACTTC. Protein sequence: CASSIVPGVGEQYF.

The chain joins TRBV11-3 to TRBJ2-1; 11 bases agree with TRBD2. Germline CDR1 SGHNT, CDR2 YENEEA. This CDR3 has 17 residues. V gave up 3 bases and J gave up 2 bases; unmatched junction bases: 6. The CDR3 bases are TGTGCCAGCAGCTTGGGGGGACTAGCGGAGACCTACAATGAGCAGTTCTTC. Protein product: CASSLGGLAETYNEQFF.

Only one count was recorded for this clone. The chain uses TRBV6-5 and TRBJ2-1; 8 bases match TRBD2. The CDR3 runs 14 residues. Germline loops: CDR1 MNHEY, CDR2 SVGAGI. The J segment lost 8 bases and the V segment lost 6 bases, leaving 9 bases of the junction unmatched. CDR3 in DNA: TGTGCCAGCAGCCCCAACCAGCGGGAGCATGAGCAGTTCTTC. The encoded protein is CASSPNQREHEQFF.

V is TRBV10-3 and J is TRBJ1-2, with TRBD1 matching 11 bases. V lost 8 bases to trimming and J lost 2 bases; unmatched junction nucleotides: 7. This CDR3 region has 15 residues. In germline, CDR1 is ENHRY, CDR2 SYGVKD. CDR3 in amino acids: CAILERDRGNYGYTF. In DNA form, the CDR3 reads TGTGCCATCCTCGAGAGGGACAGGGGGAACTATGGCTACACCTTC.

This rearrangement joins TRBV11-1 to TRBJ2-7; D remains unclear. Germline V gene sequence: CDR1 SGHAT, CDR2 FQDESV (reference sequence). The germline V and J ends were trimmed by 2 bases and 2 bases, with 16 bases remaining between them. There are 16 residues in the CDR3. The CDR3 region is CASSLTTADAAYEQYF. CDR3 nucleotide sequence: TGTGCCAGCAGCTTAACGACGGCCGATGCCGCCTACGAGCAGTACTTC.

In the case of this clone: Other nucleotide sequences from this sample produce the same CDR3. The V call is TRBV27, the J call TRBJ2-2; D ambiguous. Germline V gives CDR1 MNHEY, CDR2 SMNVEV (reference sequence). V lost 5 bases to trimming and J lost 0 bases, with 7 bases between them. The CDR3 totals 14 residues. The CDR3 DNA reads as TGTGCCAGCAGTGCCGGTGCGAACACCGGGGAGCTGTTTTTT. It yields the protein CASSAGANTGELFF.